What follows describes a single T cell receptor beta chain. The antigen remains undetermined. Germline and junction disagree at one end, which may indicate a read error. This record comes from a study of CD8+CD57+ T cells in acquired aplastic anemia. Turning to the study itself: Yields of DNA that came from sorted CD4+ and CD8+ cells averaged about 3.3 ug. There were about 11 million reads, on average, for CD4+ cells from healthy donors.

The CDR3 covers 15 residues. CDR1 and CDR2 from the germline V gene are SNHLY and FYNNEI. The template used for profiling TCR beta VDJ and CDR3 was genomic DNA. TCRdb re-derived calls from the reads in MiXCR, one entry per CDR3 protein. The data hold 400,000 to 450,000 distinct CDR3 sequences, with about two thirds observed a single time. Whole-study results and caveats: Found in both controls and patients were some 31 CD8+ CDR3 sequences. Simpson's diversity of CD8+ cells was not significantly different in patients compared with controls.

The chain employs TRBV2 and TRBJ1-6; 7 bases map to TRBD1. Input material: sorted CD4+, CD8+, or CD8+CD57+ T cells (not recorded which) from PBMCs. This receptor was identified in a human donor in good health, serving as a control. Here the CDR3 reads CASSRTGGQSWTRPF. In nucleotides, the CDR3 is TGTGCCAGCAGTCGAACGGGGGGACAGAGTTGGACGCGCCCGTTT.